This T cell receptor (beta chain) was recovered during a study of CD8+ T cells in alopecia areata (dated by TCRdb to 2016 to 2018). The study in broad terms: In both human patients and the C3H/HeJ mouse model, the study applied high-throughput TCRbeta sequencing to look at T cell clonal expansion in alopecia areata. On the human side, TCRbeta sequencing was run on scalp tissue and on sorted CD4+ and CD8+ peripheral blood T cells from healthy controls and from alopecia areata patients with either patchy or totalis/universalis disease. Clonality in the scalp was compared among normal scalp (n=4), patchy alopecia areata scalp (n=8), and alopecia totalis/universalis scalp (n=8). The RNA source kit depended on sample type: the PAXgene miRNA kit for fixed scalp, the miRNeasy kit for PBMCs, and the RNeasy kit for mouse skin. TCRbeta CDR3 regions were amplified by immunoSEQ multiplex PCR with 35 Vbeta forward and 13 Jbeta reverse primers.

From alopecia areata patients, peripheral blood was collected along with lesional scalp punch biopsies. PBMCs were separated by density centrifugation and stained for CD3, CD4 and CD8, after which CD4+ and CD8+ T cells were sorted on a FACSAria. Untreated alopecia areata patients were recruited as part of a multicenter biomarker study. In five patients from the biomarker study, the blood CD8+ T cells went through an additional sort into NKG2D-low and NKG2D-high fractions. Worth noting for this clone: Its antigen is currently not known. Within one base of it there is no much larger clone, and no base qualities were kept.

General conclusions and limits of the study: Compared with normal scalp, lesional scalp, particularly in alopecia totalis/universalis, had higher clonality and more expanded CD8+ clones, which suggests antigenic drive. Scalp TCR repertoire analysis is complicated because resident alphabeta T cells in normal human skin are also sequenced, whereas mouse skin is dominated by gammadelta T cells. TCR sequences shared between patients were less clear than in mice, possibly partly because of HLA diversity in the patient population.

The method was the immunoSEQ multiplex PCR assay. To provide template for TCR sequencing, every sample had RNA extracted and reverse transcribed into cDNA. First-strand cDNA was synthesized with SuperScript III using a 2:1 mix of oligo-dT and random hexamers. A synthetic immune receptor repertoire was used to gauge amplification bias, and whatever bias remained was removed computationally. Per the source publication's procedure: Raw reads were preprocessed to remove errors, and CDR3 was defined by IMGT conventions from the conserved cysteine to phenylalanine. Clonality was computed as 1 minus the Shannon entropy, with the entropy normalized by log2 of the number of productive unique TCRs. Whether each scalp clone was CD4 or CD8 was inferred by checking scalp TCRbeta sequences against the CD4 and CD8 repertoires from sorted blood. Drawn from immuneACCESS, this table holds only the in-frame rearrangements with V and J called that TCRdb kept. Clones are partly lost; checked studies trace under half to an unresolved V gene and leave the rest unexplained. That table supplies the V and J calls and clone size; D and trimming were determined from the DNA. The sample yields about 23,000 clones; around 56% were counted once. The top ten clones comprise around a third of the sample.

V sheds 5 bases and J sheds 5 bases, leaving 9 bases between their ends. The germline V gene encodes CDR1 MDHEN and CDR2 SYDVKM. CDR3 length: 12 amino acids, cysteine to phenylalanine. CDR3 DNA only is kept here, 36 bases in frame from base 1. The sequencing input was NKG2D-high CD8+ T cells sorted from blood. The meaning of the sample's cell subset or site label: sorted CD8+ NKG2D-high blood T cells. The TCR sequence derives from a human donor with alopecia areata. This chain joins TRBV28 to TRBJ2-5, with the identity of the D gene unclear. This receptor carries the CDR3 CASSPDSETQYF. The DNA sequence is given as TGTGCCAGCAGTCCAGACTCCGAGACCCAGTACTTC.